This TCR beta chain stems from a study of siplizumab effects on memory and regulatory T cells. Some clones are missing from TCRdb's copy, which holds only in-frame ones; the method was immunoSEQ multiplex PCR. The data hold around 100,000 clones, with about 94% observed a single time. This CDR3 region has 13 residues. Trimming took 2 bases from V and 8 from J, leaving 12 bases between them. Germline V gives CDR1 MNHEY, CDR2 SVGAGI. The clonotype was recovered from a human donor in good health. J is TRBJ1-2 and V is TRBV6-5, with TRBD1 as a possible D gene (6 bases). The sample comprised Tregs sorted from blood. This chain's CDR3 is CASSYVGARGYTF. For the CDR3, the DNA is TGTGCCAGCAGTTACGTGGGGGCGCGGGGCTACACCTTC.